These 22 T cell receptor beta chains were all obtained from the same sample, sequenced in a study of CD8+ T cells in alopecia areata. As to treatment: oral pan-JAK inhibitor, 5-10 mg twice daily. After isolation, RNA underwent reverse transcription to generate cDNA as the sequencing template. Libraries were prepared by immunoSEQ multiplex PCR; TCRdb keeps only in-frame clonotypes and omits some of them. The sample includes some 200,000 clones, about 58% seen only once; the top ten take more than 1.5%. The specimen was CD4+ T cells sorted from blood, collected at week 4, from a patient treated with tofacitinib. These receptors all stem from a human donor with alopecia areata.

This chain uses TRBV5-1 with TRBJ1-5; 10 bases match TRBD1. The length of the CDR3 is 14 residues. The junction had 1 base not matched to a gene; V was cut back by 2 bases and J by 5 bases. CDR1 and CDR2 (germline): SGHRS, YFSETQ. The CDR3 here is CASSLGQGDQPQHF. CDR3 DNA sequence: TGCGCCAGCAGCTTAGGACAGGGGGATCAGCCCCAGCATTTT.

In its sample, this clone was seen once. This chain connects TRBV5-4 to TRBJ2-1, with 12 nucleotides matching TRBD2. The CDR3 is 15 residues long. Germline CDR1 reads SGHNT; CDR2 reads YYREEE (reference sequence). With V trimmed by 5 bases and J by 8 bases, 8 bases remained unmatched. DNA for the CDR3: TGTGCCAGCAGTTCCCCTAGCGGGGGGGCCTATGAGCAGTTCTTC. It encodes CASSSPSGGAYEQFF.

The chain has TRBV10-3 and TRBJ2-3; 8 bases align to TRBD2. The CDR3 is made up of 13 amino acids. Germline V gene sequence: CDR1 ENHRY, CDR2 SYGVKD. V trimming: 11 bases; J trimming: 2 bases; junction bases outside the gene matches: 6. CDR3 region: CASRGGHTDTQYF. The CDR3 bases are TGTGCCTCCCGGGGGGGACACACAGATACGCAGTATTTT.

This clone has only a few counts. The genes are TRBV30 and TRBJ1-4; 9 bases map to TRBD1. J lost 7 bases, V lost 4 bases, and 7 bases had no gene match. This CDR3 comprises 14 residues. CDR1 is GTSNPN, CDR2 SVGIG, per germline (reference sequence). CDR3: CAWTGQGSGEKLFF. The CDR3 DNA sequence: TGTGCCTGGACCGGACAGGGGAGTGGTGAAAAACTGTTTTTT.

CDR3 nucleotides: TGTGCCAGCAGCCCGTCGCCTAGCTCTGGAAATGAGCAGTTCTTC. Its protein is CASSPSPSSGNEQFF. The rearrangement uses TRBV7-2 and TRBJ2-1; a possible D gene is TRBD2 (5 bases). The CDR3 extends over 15 amino acids. Germline CDR1 SGHTA, CDR2 FQGNSA. Trimming removed 5 bases at V and 7 bases at J, with 18 bases between.

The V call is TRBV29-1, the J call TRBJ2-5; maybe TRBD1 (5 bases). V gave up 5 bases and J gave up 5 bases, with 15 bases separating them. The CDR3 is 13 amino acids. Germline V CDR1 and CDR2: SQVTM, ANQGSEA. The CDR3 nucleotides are TGCAGCGTTAAGGACACGGCTCGGGAGACCCAGTACTTC. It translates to CSVKDTARETQYF.

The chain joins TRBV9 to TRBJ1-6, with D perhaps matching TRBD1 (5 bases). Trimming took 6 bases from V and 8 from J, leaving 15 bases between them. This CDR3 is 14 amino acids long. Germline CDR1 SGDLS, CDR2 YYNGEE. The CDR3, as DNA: TGTGCCAGCACCTCGGGACTAGGGGATTCACCCCTCCACTTT. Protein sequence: CASTSGLGDSPLHF.

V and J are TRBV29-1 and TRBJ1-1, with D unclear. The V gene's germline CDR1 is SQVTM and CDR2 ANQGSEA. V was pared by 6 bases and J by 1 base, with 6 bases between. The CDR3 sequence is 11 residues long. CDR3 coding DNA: TGCAGCGTCATAAAGAACACTGAAGCTTTCTTT. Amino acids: CSVIKNTEAFF.

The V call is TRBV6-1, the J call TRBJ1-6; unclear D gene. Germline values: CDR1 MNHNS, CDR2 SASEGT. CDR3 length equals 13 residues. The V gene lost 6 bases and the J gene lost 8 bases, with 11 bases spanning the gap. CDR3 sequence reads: CASRVEADSPLHF. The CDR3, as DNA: TGTGCCAGCAGAGTGGAGGCTGATTCACCCCTCCACTTT.

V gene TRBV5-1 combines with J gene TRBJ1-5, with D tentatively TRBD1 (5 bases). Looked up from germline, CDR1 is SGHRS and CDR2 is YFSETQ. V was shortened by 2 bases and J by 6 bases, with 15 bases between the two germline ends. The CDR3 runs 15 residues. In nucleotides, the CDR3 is TGCGCCAGCAGCTTCTTTGGGGGACCCTCTCAGCCCCAGCATTTT. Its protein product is CASSFFGGPSQPQHF.

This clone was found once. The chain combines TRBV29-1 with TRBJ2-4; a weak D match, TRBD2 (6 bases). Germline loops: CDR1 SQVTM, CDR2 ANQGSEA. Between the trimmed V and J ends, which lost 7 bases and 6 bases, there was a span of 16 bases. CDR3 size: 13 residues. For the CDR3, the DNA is TGCAGCGGGGGGGACGGAGAACCAAACATTCAGTACTTC. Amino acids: CSGGDGEPNIQYF. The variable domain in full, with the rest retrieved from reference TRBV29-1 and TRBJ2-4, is SAVISQKPSRDICQRGTSLTIQCQVDSQVTMMFWYRQQPGQSLTLIATANQGSEATYESGFVIDKFPISRPNLTFSTLTVSNMSPEDSSIYLCSGGDGEPNIQYFGAGTRLSVL.

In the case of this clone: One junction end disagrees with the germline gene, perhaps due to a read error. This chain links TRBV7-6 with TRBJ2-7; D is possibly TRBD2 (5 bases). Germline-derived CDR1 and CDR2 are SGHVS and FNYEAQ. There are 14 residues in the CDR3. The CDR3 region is CASTPRGSSSEQYF. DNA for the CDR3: TGTGCCAGCACGCCCCGAGGGTCGTCCTCCGAGCAGTACTTC.

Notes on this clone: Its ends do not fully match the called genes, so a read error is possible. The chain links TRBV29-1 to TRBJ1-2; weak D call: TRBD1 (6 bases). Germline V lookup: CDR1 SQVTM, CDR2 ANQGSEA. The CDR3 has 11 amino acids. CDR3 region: CSESLGGQLVF. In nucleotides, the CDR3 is TGCAGCGAGTCTCTAGGAGGACAGCTGGTTTTC.

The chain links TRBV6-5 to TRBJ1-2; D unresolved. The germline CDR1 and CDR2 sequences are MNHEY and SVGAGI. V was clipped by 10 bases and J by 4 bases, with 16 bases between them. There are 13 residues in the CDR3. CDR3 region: CAISVGLTYGYTF. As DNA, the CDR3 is TGTGCCATCTCCGTTGGGTTAACCTATGGCTACACCTTC.

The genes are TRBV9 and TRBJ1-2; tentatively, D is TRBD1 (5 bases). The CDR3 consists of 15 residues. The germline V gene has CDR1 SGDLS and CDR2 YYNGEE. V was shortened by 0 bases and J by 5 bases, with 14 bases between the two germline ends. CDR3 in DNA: TGTGCCAGCAGCGTAGGGGCAGGGTTCGTATATGGCTACACCTTC. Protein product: CASSVGAGFVYGYTF.

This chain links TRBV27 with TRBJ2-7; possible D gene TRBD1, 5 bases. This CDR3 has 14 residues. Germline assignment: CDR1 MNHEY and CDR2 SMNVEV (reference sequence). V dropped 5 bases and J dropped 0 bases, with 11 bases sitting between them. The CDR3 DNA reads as TGTGCCAGCAGTCAGGGCGGACCCTCCTACGAGCAGTACTTC. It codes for CASSQGGPSYEQYF.

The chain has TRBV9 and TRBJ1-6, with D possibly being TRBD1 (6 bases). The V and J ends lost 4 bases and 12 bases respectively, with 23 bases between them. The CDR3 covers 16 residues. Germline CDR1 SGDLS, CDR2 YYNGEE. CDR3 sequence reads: CASSPHARGAQVPLHF. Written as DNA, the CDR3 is TGTGCCAGCAGCCCACACGCGAGGGGGGCACAGGTACCCCTCCACTTT.

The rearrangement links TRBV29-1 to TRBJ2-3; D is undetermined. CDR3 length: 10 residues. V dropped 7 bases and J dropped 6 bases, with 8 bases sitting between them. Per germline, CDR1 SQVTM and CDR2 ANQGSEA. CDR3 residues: CSAQQDTQYF. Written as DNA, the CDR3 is TGCAGCGCCCAGCAGGATACGCAGTATTTT.

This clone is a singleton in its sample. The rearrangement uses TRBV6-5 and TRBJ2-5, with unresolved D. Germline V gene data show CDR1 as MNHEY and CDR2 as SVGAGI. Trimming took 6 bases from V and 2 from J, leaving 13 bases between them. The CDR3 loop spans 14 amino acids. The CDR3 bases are TGTGCCAGCAGCCCCATGTTCGGGCAAGAGACCCAGTACTTC. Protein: CASSPMFGQETQYF.

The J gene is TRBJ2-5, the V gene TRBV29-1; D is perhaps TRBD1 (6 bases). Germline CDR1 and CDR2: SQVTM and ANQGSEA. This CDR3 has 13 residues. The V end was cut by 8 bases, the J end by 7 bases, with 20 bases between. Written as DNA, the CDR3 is TGCAGCATGGAGGCTTTGGGGGCCAGGACCCAGTACTTC. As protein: CSMEALGARTQYF.

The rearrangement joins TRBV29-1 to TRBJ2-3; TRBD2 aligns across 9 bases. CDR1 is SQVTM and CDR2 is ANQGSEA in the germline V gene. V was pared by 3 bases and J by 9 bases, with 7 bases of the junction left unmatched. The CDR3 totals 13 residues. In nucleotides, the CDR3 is TGCAGCGTTGATGCGGTAGCGGGGGAAACGCAGTATTTT. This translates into CSVDAVAGETQYF.

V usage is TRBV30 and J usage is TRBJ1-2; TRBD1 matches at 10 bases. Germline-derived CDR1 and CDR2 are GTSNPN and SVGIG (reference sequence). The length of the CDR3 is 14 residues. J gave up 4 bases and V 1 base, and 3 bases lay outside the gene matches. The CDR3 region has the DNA TGTGCCTGGAGTGGGGACAGGGGATTCTATGGCTACACCTTC. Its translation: CAWSGDRGFYGYTF.